Reported below is one T cell receptor beta chain. What it binds is unknown. Libraries were prepared by immunoSEQ multiplex PCR; TCRdb keeps only in-frame clonotypes and omits some of them. The sample gives tens of thousands of clones, about three quarters of which show up once; approximately 3.9% is in the top ten. This sample was included in a study of T cell responses to AZD1222 COVID-19 vaccine. Study results and caveats: There were repertoire samples only from the period after the peak T cell response. Spike-spanning, vaccine-associated CD4 TCRs were dominant at 160-218 and 743-854. Regions left unmutated in variants are reportedly the target of nearly half of spike-specific TCRs.

V was trimmed by 3 bases and J by 7 bases, leaving 15 bases between them. CDR1 and CDR2 (germline): LGHDT, YNNKEL (reference sequence). The CDR3 extends over 14 amino acids. This receptor was identified in an adult in good health. The V and J genes are TRBV3-1 (or the pseudogene TRBV3-2) and TRBJ1-2; no clear D gene. Sequences were derived from peripheral blood, sampled on day 0 of AZD1222 vaccination. Here the CDR3 reads CASSQSRKGGGYTF. The CDR3 DNA reads as TGTGCCAGCAGCCAGTCGCGGAAGGGTGGTGGCTACACCTTC.